A selection of T cell receptor beta chains follows, all from one sample in a study of CD8+ T cells in alopecia areata. Assay: immunoSEQ multiplex PCR; the TCRdb copy retains only in-frame clones and omits some. The sample lists about 120,000 clones; 50% to 75% were seen once. The sequencing here drew on CD8+ T cells sorted from blood, taken at week 4, from a patient treated with tofacitinib. These TCRs come from a human donor with alopecia areata. Both conserved end residues are part of each CDR3. The order of the fields is J gene, CDR3 length, V gene, CDR3 protein.

J gene: TRBJ1-1
CDR3 length: 15
V gene: TRBV7-8
CDR3 protein: CASSLVRGARTEAFF

J gene: TRBJ2-5
CDR3 length: 13
V gene: TRBV27
CDR3 protein: CASSDTGEETQYF

J gene: TRBJ2-7
CDR3 length: 15
V gene: TRBV9
CDR3 protein: CASSPSRTGHYEQYF

J gene: TRBJ1-5
CDR3 length: 13
V gene: TRBV2
CDR3 protein: CASSGRDHQPQHF

J gene: TRBJ1-1
CDR3 length: 15
V gene: TRBV30
CDR3 protein: CAWSVSRDLNTEAFF

J gene: TRBJ2-7
CDR3 length: 13
V gene: TRBV5-1
CDR3 protein: CASRLEGSYEQYF

J gene: TRBJ2-1
CDR3 length: 13
V gene: TRBV18
CDR3 protein: CASSPGFYNEQFF

J gene: TRBJ2-2
CDR3 length: 12
V gene: TRBV4-3
CDR3 protein: CASSQGGGELFF

J gene: TRBJ2-3
CDR3 length: 15
V gene: TRBV30
CDR3 protein: CAWSVLGKGADTQYF

J gene: TRBJ1-2
CDR3 length: 14
V gene: TRBV28
CDR3 protein: CASSRRGLSYGYTF

J gene: TRBJ2-7
CDR3 length: 17
V gene: TRBV12-5
CDR3 protein: CASGTPTSVGAPHEQYF

J gene: TRBJ1-1
CDR3 length: 14
V gene: TRBV6-5
CDR3 protein: CASSPQGAYTEAFF

J gene: TRBJ1-1
CDR3 length: 12
V gene: TRBV29-1
CDR3 protein: CSAWEDNTEAFF

J gene: TRBJ2-4
CDR3 length: 14
V gene: TRBV29-1
CDR3 protein: CSILNRDNKNIQYF

J gene: TRBJ2-7
CDR3 length: 12
V gene: TRBV30
CDR3 protein: CACNPGSYEQYF

J gene: TRBJ1-6
CDR3 length: 16
V gene: TRBV30
CDR3 protein: CAWDPGQRMYLSPLHF

J gene: TRBJ2-6
CDR3 length: 12
V gene: TRBV30
CDR3 protein: CAWSVMGRFLTF

J gene: TRBJ1-2
CDR3 length: 12
V gene: TRBV6-5
CDR3 protein: CASSYRAKFPLF

J gene: TRBJ2-5
CDR3 length: 14
V gene: TRBV11-1
CDR3 protein: CASSLSVLMETQYF

J gene: TRBJ2-7
CDR3 length: 13
V gene: TRBV7-2
CDR3 protein: CASSLYRAYEQYF

J gene: TRBJ2-7
CDR3 length: 13
V gene: TRBV29-1
CDR3 protein: CSVEQGTAYEQYF

J gene: TRBJ1-2
CDR3 length: 15
V gene: TRBV28
CDR3 protein: CASSLRAQGYYGYTF

J gene: TRBJ2-2
CDR3 length: 15
V gene: TRBV13
CDR3 protein: CASSSTGRWTGELFF

J gene: TRBJ2-3
CDR3 length: 16
V gene: TRBV29-1
CDR3 protein: CSVEERWGTNTDTQYF

J gene: TRBJ2-7
CDR3 length: 13
V gene: TRBV9
CDR3 protein: CASSLGTYGEQYF

J gene: TRBJ2-5
CDR3 length: 14
V gene: TRBV5-6
CDR3 protein: CASSWVGTGETQYF

J gene: TRBJ2-2
CDR3 length: 15
V gene: TRBV7-8
CDR3 protein: CASSLAYANTGELFF

J gene: TRBJ2-6
CDR3 length: 14
V gene: TRBV29-1
CDR3 protein: CSVGPSSGANVLTF

J gene: TRBJ2-5
CDR3 length: 16
V gene: TRBV7-9
CDR3 protein: CASSLATVRTQETQYF

J gene: TRBJ1-6
CDR3 length: 14
V gene: TRBV27
CDR3 protein: CASSLGLRNSPLHF

J gene: TRBJ2-1
CDR3 length: 16
V gene: TRBV29-1
CDR3 protein: CSVVGVGAVGYNEQFF

J gene: TRBJ2-7
CDR3 length: 15
V gene: TRBV29-1
CDR3 protein: CSVEGAGGISYEQYF

J gene: TRBJ2-5
CDR3 length: 14
V gene: TRBV7-9
CDR3 protein: CASSNSGAQETQYF

J gene: TRBJ1-6
CDR3 length: 14
V gene: TRBV6-1
CDR3 protein: CASSGRPKPSTLHF

J gene: TRBJ2-2
CDR3 length: 15
V gene: TRBV29-1
CDR3 protein: CSVELAERNTGELFF

J gene: TRBJ2-5
CDR3 length: 14
V gene: TRBV30
CDR3 protein: CAWSRLVRQETQYF

J gene: TRBJ1-1
CDR3 length: 14
V gene: TRBV29-1
CDR3 protein: CSVRAGGRITEAFF

J gene: TRBJ2-2
CDR3 length: 15
V gene: TRBV6-5
CDR3 protein: CASSYGQGNTGELFF